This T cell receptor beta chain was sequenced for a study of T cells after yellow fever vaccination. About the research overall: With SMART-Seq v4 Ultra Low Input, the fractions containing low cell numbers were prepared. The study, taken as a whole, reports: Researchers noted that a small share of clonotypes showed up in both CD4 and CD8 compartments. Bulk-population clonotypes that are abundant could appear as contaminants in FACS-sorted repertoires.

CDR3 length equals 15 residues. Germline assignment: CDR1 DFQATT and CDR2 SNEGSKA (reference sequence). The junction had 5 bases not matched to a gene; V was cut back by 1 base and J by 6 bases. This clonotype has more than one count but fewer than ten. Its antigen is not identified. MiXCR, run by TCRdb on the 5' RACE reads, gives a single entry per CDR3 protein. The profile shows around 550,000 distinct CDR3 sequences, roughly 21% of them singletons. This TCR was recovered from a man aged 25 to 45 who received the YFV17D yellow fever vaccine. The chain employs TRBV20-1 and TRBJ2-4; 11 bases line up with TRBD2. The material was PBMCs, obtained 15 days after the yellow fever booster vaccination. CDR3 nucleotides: TGCAGTGCTAGAGGACTAGCGGGATATCGAAACATTCAGTACTTC. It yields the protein CSARGLAGYRNIQYF.